This TCR beta chain appears in the sequencing data of a study of blood T cell repertoires in COVID-19. Study-wide context: The United States, Italy and Spain supplied acute and convalescent COVID-19 samples. In each case, the material was cDNA or gDNA derived from T cells, B-cell-depleted T cells, or PBMCs.

In the authors' methods: Amplification with reference gene primers provided the estimates of nucleated cell counts. TCRdb's table, derived via immunoSEQ multiplex PCR, lists solely in-frame clones and lacks some. The DNA gave D and trimming, while V, J and clone size come from that table. The sample contains approximately 130,000 clones, approximately 85% of which appear only once. Per germline, CDR1 SGHNT and CDR2 YYREEE (reference sequence). The V end lost 3 bases, the J end lost 1 base, and 8 bases lay between the germline ends. CDR3 length: 13 residues. The receptor comes from a human donor in a cohort sampled during active COVID-19. Sequencing was carried out using peripheral blood. The chain is built from TRBV5-4 and TRBJ2-7, with D possibly matching TRBD2 (6 bases). The CDR3 loop is CASSWRGSYEQYF. In DNA, the CDR3 is TGTGCCAGCAGCTGGAGGGGATCCTACGAGCAGTACTTC.